This T cell receptor beta chain was obtained from a study of blood T cell repertoires in COVID-19. Looking at the study overall: The United States, Italy and Spain supplied acute and convalescent COVID-19 samples. T cells, B-cell-depleted T cells, or PBMCs provided the cDNA or gDNA that served as material.

Original processing methods: Quantification of nucleated cells was approximated via reference gene primer amplification. Sequenced by immunoSEQ multiplex PCR; TCRdb stores in-frame clones only, minus some. D and trimming come from the DNA, and the V and J calls and clone size come from that table. The data contain some 46,000 clones, approximately 85% of them singletons. In germline, CDR1 is SGHRS, CDR2 YFSETQ. V was cut by 8 bases and J by 7 bases, with 28 bases left in between. The CDR3 sequence is 16 residues long. The gene calls are TRBV5-1 and TRBJ2-7; D is possibly TRBD1 (6 bases). The sequence was collected from a man aged 55 to 70 with acute or convalescent COVID-19. The specimen was peripheral blood. The CDR3 sequence is CASRPAGAGAFGEQYF. CDR3 nucleotide sequence: TGCGCCAGTAGACCCGCCGGGGCAGGGGCTTTTGGTGAGCAGTACTTC.